This TCR beta chain was profiled in a study of cytomegalovirus exposure and HLA in healthy donors. This clone was seen only once. Primers included in the PCR were 60 Vbeta and 13 Jbeta primers. Some clones are missing from TCRdb's copy, which holds only in-frame ones; the method was immunoSEQ multiplex PCR. This table holds 70,000 to 85,000 clones, approximately 60% found once. Germline assignment: CDR1 MNHNY and CDR2 SVGAGI (reference sequence). Trimming at V came to 5 bases and at J to 7 bases, leaving 9 bases not matched to a gene. The length of the CDR3 is 15 residues. Healthy bone marrow donors made up the donor group.

V is TRBV6-6 and J is TRBJ1-2, with TRBD1 matching 11 bases. Sequenced sample: PBMCs. The TCR comes from a male donor in good health and CMV-seropositive. In nucleotides, the CDR3 is TGTGCCAGCAGTCCCTGGCCGGGACAGGGGGGTGGCTACACCTTC. This gives the protein CASSPWPGQGGGYTF.